This T cell receptor (beta chain) was retrieved from a study of T cells in Graves' hyperthyroidism and ophthalmopathy. Study outcomes and limitations: Stable hyperthyroidism was separated from ophthalmopathy by a model based on 13 V-J features. Ophthalmopathy was predicted by the model a median of roughly 6 months ahead of onset. Among thyroid clonotypes expanded above 0.001, most also appeared in blood.

What was amplified from RNA transcripts were TCR beta CDR3 regions. The TCR CDR3 first-round RT-PCR relied on the HTBI primer set. One entry per CDR3 protein results from TCRdb running MiXCR on the multiplex PCR reads. The profile covers some 370,000 distinct CDR3 sequences, with about an eighth appearing a single time and 25% to 30% taken by the ten largest. This CDR3 is 16 amino acids long. V lost 5 bases and J 2 bases, leaving 16 bases between the germline ends. From germline, CDR1 is SGHRS and CDR2 YFSETQ. A word on this clonotype: Its target is unknown.

Each diagnosis was grounded in clinical symptoms, serum thyroxine and TRAb, thyroid ultrasound, and orbital computed tomography. The chain employs TRBV5-1 and TRBJ2-2, with a weak D call TRBD2 (7 bases). This TCR derives from a man between 50 and 59 years old with Graves' ophthalmopathy. The sample comprised blood. DNA for the CDR3: TGCGCCAGCAGGCCCACCGGGGGGCCAAACACCGGGGAGCTGTTTTTT. Encoded protein: CASRPTGGPNTGELFF.